The source of this TCR beta chain is a study of identical twins. General study results and limits: There was an excess of low generation probability in the out-of-frame alpha sequences that twins shared. Models predicted too little out-of-frame TCR alpha sharing in monozygotic twins. Within beta out-of-frame sequences, the excess sharing observed between twins was weaker.

J lost 3 bases, V lost 1 base, and 13 bases had no gene match. Germline V CDR1 and CDR2: SGDLS, YYNGEE. This CDR3 has 18 residues. Via MiXCR, TCRdb re-called the 5' RACE reads, giving one row per CDR3 protein. The sample carries 510,000 or so distinct CDR3 sequences, around 15% recorded once. Worth noting for this clonotype: Its specificity is not known.

This sample also belongs to another study, concerning yellow fever vaccine responses in identical twins. Per that study: Each twin's T cell response to the vaccine was reported to look partly convergent and partly personalized.

The chain carries TRBV9 and TRBJ2-3; 8 bases are shared with TRBD2. Material: CD4+ T cells sorted from blood. The receptor was derived from a woman in her late teens or twenties in good health. CDR3 bases: TGTGCCAGCAGCGTACCCTTAGGGGTTGCGGGAGGAACAGATACGCAGTATTTT. Amino acid sequence: CASSVPLGVAGGTDTQYF.